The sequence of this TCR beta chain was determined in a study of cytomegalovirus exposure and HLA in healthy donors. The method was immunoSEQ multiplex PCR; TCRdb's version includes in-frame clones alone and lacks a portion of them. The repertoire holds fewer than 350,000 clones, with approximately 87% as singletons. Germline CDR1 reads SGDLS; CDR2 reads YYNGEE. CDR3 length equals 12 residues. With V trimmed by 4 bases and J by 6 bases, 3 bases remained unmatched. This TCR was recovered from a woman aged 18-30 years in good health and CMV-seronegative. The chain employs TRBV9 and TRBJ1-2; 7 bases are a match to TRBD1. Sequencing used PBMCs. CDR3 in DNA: TGTGCCAGCAGCACGACAGGGAATGGCTACACCTTC. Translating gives CASSTTGNGYTF.